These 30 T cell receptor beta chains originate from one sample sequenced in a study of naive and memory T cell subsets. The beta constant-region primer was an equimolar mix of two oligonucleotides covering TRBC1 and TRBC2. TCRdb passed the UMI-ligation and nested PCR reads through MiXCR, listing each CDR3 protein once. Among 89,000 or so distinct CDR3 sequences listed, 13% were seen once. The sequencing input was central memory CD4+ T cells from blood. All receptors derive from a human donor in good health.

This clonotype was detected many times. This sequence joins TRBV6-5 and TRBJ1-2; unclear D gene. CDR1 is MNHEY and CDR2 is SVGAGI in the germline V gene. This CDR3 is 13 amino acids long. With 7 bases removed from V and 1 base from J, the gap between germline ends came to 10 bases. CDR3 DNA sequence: TGTGCCAGCACCCCAGGCTATAACTATGGCTACACCTTC. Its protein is CASTPGYNYGYTF.

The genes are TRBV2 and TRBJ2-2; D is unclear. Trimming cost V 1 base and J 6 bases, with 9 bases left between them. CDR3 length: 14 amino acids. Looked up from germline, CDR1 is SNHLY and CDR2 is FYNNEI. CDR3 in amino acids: CASSEVKLAGELFF. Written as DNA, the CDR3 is TGTGCCAGCAGTGAAGTCAAATTGGCCGGGGAGCTGTTTTTT.

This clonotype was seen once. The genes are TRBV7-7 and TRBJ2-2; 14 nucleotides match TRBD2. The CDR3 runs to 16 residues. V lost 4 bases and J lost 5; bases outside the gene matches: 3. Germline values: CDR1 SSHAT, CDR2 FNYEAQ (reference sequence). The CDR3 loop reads CASSSRTSGGTGELFF. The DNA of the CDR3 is TGTGCCAGCAGCTCACGGACTAGCGGGGGGACCGGGGAGCTGTTTTTT.

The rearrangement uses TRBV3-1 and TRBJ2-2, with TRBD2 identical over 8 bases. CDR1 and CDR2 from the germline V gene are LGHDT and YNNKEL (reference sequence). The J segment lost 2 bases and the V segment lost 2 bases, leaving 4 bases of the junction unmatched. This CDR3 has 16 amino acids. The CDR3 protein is CASSQLTSGNTGELFF. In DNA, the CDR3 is TGTGCCAGCAGCCAACTTACTAGCGGAAACACCGGGGAGCTGTTTTTT.

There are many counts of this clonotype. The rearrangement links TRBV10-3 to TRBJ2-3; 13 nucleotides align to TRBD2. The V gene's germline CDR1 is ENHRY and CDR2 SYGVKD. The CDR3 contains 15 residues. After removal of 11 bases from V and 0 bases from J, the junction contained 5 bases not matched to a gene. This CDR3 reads CAVGTSGDSTDTQYF. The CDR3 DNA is TGTGCCGTCGGGACTAGCGGGGATAGCACAGATACGCAGTATTTT.

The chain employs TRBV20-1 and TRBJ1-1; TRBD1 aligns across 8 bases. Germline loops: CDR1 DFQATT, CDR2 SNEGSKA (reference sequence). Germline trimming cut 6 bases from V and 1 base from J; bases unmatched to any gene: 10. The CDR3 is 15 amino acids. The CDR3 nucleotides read TGCAGTGCCAGGCCGTACAGGGGGGCGAACACTGAAGCTTTCTTT. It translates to CSARPYRGANTEAFF.

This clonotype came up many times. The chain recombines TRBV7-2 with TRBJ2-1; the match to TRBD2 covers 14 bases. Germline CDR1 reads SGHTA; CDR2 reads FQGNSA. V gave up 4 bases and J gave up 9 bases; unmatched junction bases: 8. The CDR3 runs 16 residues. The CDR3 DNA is TGTGCCAGCAGCTCCAGTGGGGGACTAGCGGGAGTTGAGCAGTTCTTC. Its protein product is CASSSSGGLAGVEQFF.

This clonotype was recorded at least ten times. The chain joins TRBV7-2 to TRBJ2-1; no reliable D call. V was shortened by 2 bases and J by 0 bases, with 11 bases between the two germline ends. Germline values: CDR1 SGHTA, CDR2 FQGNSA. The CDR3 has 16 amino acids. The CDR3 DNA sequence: TGTGCCAGCAGCTTACGACCTCCGAGCTCCTACAATGAGCAGTTCTTC. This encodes CASSLRPPSSYNEQFF.

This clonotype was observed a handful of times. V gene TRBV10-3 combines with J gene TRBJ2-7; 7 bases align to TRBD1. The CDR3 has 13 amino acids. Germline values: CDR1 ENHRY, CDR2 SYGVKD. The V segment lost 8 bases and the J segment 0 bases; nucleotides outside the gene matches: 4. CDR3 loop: CAIAWDSSYEQYF. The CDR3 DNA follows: TGTGCCATCGCCTGGGACAGCTCCTACGAGCAGTACTTC.

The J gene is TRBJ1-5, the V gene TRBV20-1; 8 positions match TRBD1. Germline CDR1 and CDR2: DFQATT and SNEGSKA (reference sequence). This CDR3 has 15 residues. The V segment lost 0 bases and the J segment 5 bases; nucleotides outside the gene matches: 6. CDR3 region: CSARETGGPDQPQHF. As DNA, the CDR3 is TGCAGTGCTAGAGAAACAGGGGGACCGGATCAGCCCCAGCATTTT.

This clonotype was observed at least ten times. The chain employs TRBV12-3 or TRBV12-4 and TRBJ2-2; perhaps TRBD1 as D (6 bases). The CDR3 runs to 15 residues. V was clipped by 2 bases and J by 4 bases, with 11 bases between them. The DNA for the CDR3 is TGTGCCAGCAGTTTATCTCGGACAGCCACCGGGGAGCTGTTTTTT. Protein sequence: CASSLSRTATGELFF.

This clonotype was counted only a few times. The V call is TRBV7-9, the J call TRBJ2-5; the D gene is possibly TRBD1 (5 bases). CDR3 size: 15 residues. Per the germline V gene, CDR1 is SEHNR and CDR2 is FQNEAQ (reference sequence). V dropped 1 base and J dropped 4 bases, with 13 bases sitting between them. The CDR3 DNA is TGTGCCAGCAGCTTAGAGCAGGGCCTGAGAGAGACCCAGTACTTC. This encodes CASSLEQGLRETQYF.

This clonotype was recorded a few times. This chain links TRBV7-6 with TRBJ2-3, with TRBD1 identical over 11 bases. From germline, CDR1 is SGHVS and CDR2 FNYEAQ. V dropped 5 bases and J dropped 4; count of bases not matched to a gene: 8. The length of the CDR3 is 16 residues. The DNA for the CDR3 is TGTGCCAGCAGCCCAGGGACAGGGGGTTTTCCAGATACGCAGTATTTT. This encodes CASSPGTGGFPDTQYF.

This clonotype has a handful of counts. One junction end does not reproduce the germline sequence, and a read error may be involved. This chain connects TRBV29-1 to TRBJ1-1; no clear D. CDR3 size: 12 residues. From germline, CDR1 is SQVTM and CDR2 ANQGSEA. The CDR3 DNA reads TGCAGCGCTGCACAGTTGAACGCTGAAGCTTTCTTT. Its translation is CSAAQLNAEAFF.

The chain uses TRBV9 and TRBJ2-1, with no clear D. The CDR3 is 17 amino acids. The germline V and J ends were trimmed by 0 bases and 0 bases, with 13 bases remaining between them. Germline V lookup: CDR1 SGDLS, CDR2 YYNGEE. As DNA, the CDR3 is TGTGCCAGCAGCGTAGATGGGCGGCAACCCTCCTACAATGAGCAGTTCTTC. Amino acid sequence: CASSVDGRQPSYNEQFF.

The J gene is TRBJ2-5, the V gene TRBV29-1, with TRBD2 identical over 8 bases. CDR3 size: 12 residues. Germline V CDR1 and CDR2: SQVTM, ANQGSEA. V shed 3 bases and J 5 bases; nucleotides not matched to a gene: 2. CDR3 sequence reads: CSVDGGRETQYF. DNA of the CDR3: TGCAGCGTTGATGGCGGGAGGGAGACCCAGTACTTC.

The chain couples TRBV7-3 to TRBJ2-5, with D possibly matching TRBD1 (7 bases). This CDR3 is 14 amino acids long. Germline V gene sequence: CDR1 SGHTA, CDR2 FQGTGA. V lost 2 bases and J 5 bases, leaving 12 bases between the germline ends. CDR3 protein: CASSLQGGQETQYF. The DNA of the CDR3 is TGTGCCAGCAGCTTACAGGGGGGTCAGGAGACCCAGTACTTC.

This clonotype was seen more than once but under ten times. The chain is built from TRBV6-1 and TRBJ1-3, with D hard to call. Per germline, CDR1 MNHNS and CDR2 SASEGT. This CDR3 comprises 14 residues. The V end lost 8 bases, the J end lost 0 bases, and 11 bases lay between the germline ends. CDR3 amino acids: CASGRTFSGNTIYF. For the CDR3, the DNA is TGTGCCAGCGGGCGGACGTTCTCTGGAAACACCATATATTTT.

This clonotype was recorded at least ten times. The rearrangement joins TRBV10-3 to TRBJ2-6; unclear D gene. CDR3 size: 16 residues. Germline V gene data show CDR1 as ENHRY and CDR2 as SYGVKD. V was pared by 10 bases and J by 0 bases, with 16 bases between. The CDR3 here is CATTPSVTSGANVLTF. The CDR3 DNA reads TGTGCCACTACCCCTTCAGTCACCTCTGGGGCCAACGTCCTGACTTTC.

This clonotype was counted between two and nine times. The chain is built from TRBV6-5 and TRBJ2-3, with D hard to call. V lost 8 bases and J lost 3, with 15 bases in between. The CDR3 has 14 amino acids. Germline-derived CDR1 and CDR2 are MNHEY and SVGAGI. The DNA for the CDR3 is TGTGCCAGCCAAGGCGCCTCTCGGACAGATACGCAGTATTTT. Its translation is CASQGASRTDTQYF.

The CDR3 loop is CASSESRARGNIQYF. DNA for the CDR3: TGCGCCAGCAGTGAGTCAAGGGCCCGGGGAAACATTCAGTACTTC. The chain has TRBV10-1 and TRBJ2-4, with D perhaps matching TRBD2 (5 bases). Germline-derived CDR1 and CDR2 are WNHNN and SYGVQD (reference sequence). There are 15 residues in the CDR3. The ends were cut back, 0 bases at V and 6 bases at J, with 12 bases in the middle.

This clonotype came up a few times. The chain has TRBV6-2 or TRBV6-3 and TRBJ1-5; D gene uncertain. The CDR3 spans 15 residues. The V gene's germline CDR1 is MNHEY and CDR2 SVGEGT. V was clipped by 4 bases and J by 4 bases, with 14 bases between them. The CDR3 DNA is TGTGCCAGCAGTTCTAGAACCGAATCGAATCAGCCCCAGCATTTT. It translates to CASSSRTESNQPQHF.

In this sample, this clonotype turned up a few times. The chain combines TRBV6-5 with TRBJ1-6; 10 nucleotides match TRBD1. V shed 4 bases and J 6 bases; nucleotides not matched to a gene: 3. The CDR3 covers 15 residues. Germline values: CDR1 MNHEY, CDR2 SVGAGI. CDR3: CASSFRDRGNSPLHF. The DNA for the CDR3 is TGTGCCAGCAGTTTCCGGGACAGGGGTAATTCACCCCTCCACTTT.

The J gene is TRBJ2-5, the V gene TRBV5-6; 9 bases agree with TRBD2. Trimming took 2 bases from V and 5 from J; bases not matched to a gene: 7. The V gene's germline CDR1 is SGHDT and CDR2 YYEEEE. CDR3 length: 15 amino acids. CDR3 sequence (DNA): TGTGCCAGCAGCTTAAACGCGGGAGGGCCGGAGACCCAGTACTTC. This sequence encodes CASSLNAGGPETQYF.

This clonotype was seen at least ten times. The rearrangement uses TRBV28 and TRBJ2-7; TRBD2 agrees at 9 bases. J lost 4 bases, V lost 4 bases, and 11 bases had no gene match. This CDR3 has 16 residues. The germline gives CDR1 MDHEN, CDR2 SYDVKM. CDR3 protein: CASSSGGLAGYYEQYF. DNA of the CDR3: TGTGCCAGCAGTTCCGGGGGGCTAGCGGGGTATTACGAGCAGTACTTC.

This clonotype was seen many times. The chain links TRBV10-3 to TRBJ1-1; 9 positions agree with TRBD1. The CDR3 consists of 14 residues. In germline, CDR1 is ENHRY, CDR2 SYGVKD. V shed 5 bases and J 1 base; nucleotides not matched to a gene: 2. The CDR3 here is CAISTTGGNTEAFF. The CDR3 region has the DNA TGTGCCATCAGTACGACAGGGGGGAACACTGAAGCTTTCTTT.

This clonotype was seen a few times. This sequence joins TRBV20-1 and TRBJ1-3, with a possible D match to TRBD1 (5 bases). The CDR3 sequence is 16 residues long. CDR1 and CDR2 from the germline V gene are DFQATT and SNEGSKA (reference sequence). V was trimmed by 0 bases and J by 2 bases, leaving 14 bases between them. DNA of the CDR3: TGCAGTGCTAGAGATAACCGGCAGGGCCCTGGAAACACCATATATTTT. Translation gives CSARDNRQGPGNTIYF.

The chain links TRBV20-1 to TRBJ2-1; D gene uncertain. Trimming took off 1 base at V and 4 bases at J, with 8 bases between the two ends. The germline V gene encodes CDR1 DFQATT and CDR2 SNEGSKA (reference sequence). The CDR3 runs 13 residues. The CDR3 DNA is TGCAGTGCTAGAGTCACCACTTACAATGAGCAGTTCTTC. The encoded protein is CSARVTTYNEQFF.

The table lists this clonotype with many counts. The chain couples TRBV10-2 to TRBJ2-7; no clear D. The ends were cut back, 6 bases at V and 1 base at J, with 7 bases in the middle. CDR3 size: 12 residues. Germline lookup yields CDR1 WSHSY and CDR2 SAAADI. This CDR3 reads CASRQPSYEQYF. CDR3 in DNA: TGCGCCAGCAGACAGCCTTCCTACGAGCAGTACTTC.

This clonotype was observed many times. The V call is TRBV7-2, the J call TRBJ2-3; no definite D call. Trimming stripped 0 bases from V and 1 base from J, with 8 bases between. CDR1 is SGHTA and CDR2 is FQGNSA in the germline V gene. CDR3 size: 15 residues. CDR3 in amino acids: CASSLAASRTDTQYF. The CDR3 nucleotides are TGTGCCAGCAGCTTAGCCGCCAGCCGCACAGATACGCAGTATTTT.